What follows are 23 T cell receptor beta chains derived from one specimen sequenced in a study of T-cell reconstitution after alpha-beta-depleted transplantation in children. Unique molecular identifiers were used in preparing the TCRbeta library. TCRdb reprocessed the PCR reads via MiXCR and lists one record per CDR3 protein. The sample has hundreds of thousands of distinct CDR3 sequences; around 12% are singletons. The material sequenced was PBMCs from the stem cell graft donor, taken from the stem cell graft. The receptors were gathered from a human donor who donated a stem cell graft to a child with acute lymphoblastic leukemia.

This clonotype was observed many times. The CDR3 DNA follows: TGCAGTGCCCCTTCAGCAGGGAATTCTTACGAGCAGTACTTC. It encodes CSAPSAGNSYEQYF. The gene calls are TRBV20-1 and TRBJ2-7, with D perhaps TRBD1 (5 bases). This CDR3 has 14 amino acids. Germline V gene sequence: CDR1 DFQATT, CDR2 SNEGSKA (reference sequence). Trimming removed 6 bases at V and 4 bases at J, with 19 bases between.

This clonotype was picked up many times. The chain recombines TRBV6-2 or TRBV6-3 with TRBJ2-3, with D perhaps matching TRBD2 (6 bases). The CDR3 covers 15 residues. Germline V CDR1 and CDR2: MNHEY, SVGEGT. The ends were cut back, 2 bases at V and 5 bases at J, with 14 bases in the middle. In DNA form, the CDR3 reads TGTGCCAGCAGTTACAGGATCGGAGGGCAAGATACGCAGTATTTT. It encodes CASSYRIGGQDTQYF.

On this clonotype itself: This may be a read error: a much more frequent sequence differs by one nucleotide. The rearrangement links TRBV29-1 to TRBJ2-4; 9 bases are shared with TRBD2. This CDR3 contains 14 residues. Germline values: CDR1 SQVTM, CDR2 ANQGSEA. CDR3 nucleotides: TGCAGCGCTCGACTAGCGGCCGCCAAAAACAGTCAGTACTTC. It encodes CSARLAAAKNSQYF.

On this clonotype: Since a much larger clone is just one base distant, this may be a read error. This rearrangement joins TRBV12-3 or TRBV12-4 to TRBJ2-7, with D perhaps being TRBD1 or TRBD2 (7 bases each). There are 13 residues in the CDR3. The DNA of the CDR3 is TGTCCCAGCAGCGGGACAGAGTACTACGAGCAGTACTTC. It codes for CPSSGTEYYEQYF.

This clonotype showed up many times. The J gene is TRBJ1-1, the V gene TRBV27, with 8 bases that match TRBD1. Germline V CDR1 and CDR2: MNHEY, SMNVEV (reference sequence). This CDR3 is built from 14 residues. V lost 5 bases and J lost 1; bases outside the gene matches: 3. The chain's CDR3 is CASSLTGGNTEAFF. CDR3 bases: TGTGCCAGCAGTCTAACAGGGGGGAACACTGAAGCTTTCTTT.

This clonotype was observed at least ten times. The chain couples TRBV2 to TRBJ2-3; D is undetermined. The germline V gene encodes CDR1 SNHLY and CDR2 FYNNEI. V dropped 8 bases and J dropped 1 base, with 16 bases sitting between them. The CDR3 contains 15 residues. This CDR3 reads CASFGPRSGTDTQYF. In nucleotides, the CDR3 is TGTGCCAGCTTCGGACCTCGGTCTGGCACAGATACGCAGTATTTT.

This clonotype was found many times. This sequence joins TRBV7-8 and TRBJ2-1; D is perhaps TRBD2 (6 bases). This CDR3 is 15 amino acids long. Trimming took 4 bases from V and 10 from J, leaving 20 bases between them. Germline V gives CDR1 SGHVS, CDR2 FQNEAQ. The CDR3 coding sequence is TGTGCCAGCAGCTCCCGGGACTCCTTACGGCGGGAGCAGTTCTTC. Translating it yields CASSSRDSLRREQFF. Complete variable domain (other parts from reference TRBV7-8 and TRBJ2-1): GAGVSQSPRYKVAKRGQDVALRCDPISGHVSLFWYQQALGQGPEFLTYFQNEAQLDKSGLPSDRFFAERPEGSVSTLKIQRTQQEDSAVYLCASSSRDSLRREQFFGPGTRLTVL.

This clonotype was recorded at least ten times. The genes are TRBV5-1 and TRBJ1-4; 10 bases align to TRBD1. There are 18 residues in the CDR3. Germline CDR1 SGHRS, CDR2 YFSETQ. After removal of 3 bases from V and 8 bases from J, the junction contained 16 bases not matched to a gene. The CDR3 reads CASSSPGTGVFTSEKLFF. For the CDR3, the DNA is TGCGCCAGCAGCTCGCCCGGGACAGGGGTCTTTACTTCCGAAAAACTGTTTTTT.

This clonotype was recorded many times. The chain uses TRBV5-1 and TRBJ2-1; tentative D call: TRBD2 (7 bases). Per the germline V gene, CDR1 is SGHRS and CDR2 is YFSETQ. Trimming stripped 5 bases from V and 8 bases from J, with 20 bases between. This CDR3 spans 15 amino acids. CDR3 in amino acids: CASRVRGQGNHEQFF. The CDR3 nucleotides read TGCGCCAGCAGGGTGCGGGGGCAGGGGAACCATGAGCAGTTCTTC. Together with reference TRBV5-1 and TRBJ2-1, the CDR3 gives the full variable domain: KAGVTQTPRYLIKTRGQQVTLSCSPISGHRSVSWYQQTPGQGLQFLFEYFSETQRNKGNFPGRFSGRQFSNSRSEMNVSTLELGDSALYLCASRVRGQGNHEQFFGPGTRLTVL.

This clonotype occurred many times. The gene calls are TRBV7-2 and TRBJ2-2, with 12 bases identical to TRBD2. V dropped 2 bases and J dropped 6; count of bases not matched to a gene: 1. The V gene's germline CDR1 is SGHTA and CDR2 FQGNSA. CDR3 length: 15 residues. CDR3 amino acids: CASSLPSGRAGELFF. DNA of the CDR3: TGTGCCAGCAGCTTACCTAGCGGGAGGGCCGGGGAGCTGTTTTTT.

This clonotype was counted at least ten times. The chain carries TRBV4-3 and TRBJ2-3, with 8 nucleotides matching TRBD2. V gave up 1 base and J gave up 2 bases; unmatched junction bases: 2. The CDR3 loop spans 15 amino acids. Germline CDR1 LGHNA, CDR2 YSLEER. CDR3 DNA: TGCGCCAGCAGCCAAGTAGCGGGATTCACAGATACGCAGTATTTT. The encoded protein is CASSQVAGFTDTQYF.

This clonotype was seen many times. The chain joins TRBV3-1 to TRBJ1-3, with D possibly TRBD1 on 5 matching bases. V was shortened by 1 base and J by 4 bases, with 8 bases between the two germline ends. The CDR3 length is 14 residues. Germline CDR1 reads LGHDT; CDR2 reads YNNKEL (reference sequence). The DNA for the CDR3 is TGTGCCAGCAGCCAAGGTCAGGGCGGAAACACCATATATTTT. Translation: CASSQGQGGNTIYF.

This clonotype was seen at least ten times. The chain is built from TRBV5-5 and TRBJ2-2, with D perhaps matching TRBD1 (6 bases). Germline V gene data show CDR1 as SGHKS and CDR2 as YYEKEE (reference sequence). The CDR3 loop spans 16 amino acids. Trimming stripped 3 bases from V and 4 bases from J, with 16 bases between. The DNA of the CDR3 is TGTGCCAGCAGCTCAGACGGGACATCGGGCACCGGGGAGCTGTTTTTT. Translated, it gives CASSSDGTSGTGELFF.

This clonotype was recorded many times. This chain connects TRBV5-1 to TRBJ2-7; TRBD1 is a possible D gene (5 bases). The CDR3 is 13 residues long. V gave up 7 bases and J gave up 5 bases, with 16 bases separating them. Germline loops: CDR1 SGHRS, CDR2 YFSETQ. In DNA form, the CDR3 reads TGCGCCAGCCGTAGAAGGGGAAACGACGAGCAGTACTTC. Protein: CASRRRGNDEQYF.

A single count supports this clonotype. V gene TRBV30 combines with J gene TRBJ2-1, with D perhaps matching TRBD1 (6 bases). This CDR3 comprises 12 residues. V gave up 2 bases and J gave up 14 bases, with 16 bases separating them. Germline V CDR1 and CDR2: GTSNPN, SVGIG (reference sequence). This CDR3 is CAWSPTQGMEFF. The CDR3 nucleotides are TGTGCCTGGAGTCCTACACAGGGTATGGAGTTCTTC.

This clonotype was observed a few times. The CDR3 reads CASSYETPGTSGTDTQYF. The CDR3 DNA is TGTGCCAGCAGTTACGAAACCCCCGGGACTAGCGGAACAGATACGCAGTATTTT. V is TRBV6-5 and J is TRBJ2-3, with 11 bases aligning to TRBD2. CDR1 is MNHEY, CDR2 SVGAGI, per germline. The ends lost 2 bases at V and 3 bases at J; junction bases unmatched: 10. The CDR3 covers 18 residues.

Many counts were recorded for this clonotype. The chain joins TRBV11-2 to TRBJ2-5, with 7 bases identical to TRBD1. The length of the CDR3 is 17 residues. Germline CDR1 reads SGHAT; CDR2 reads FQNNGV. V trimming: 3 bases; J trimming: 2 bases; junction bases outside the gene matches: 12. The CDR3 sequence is CASSFSRQGLKQETQYF. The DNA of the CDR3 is TGTGCCAGCAGCTTCTCGAGACAGGGATTAAAACAAGAGACCCAGTACTTC.

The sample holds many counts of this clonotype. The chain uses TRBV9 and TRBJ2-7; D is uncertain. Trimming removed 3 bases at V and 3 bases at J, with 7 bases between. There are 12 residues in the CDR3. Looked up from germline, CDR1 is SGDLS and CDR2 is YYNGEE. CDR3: CASSGFYYEQYF. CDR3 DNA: TGTGCCAGCAGCGGGTTTTACTACGAGCAGTACTTC.

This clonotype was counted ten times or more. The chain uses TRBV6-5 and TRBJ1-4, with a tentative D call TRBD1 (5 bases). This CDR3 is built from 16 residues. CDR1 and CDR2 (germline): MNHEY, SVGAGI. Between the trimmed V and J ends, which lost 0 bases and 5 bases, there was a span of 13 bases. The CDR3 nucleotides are TGTGCCAGCAGTTACTCGGCAGGGAGGCGGAATGAAAAACTGTTTTTT. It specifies CASSYSAGRRNEKLFF.

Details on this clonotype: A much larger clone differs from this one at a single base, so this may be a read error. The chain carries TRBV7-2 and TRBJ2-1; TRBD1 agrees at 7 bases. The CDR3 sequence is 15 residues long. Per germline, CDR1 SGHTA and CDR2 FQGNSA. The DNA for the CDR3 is TGTGCCAGCAGCTTGACAGGGTACGTCAACAATGAGCATTTCTTC. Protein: CASSLTGYVNNEHFF.

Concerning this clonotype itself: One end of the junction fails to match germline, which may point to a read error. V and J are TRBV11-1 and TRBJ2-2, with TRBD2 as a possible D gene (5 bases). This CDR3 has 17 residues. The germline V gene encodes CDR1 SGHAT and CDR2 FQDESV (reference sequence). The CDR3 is CASSSELQRNGPGELFF. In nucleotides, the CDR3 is TGTGCCAGCAGCTCCGAGCTACAGCGGAATGGTCCCGGGGAGCTGTTTTTC.

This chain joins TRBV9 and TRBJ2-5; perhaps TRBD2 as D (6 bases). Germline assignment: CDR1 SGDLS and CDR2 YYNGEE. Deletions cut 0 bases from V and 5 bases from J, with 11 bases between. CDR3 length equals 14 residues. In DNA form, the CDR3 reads TGTGCCAGCAGCGTAGCGGGGGAAGGGGAGACCCAGTACTTC. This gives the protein CASSVAGEGETQYF.

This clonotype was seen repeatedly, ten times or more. The CDR3 spells CSARSPGREAFF. The CDR3 DNA reads as TGCAGTGCTAGATCTCCCGGGCGAGAAGCTTTCTTT. V usage is TRBV20-1 and J usage is TRBJ1-1; D not resolved. The germline CDR1 and CDR2 sequences are DFQATT and SNEGSKA (reference sequence). The CDR3 loop spans 12 amino acids. The V gene lost 2 bases and the J gene lost 8 bases, with 12 bases spanning the gap.